This record covers a single T cell receptor (beta chain). Its antigen is unidentified. An end of the junction differs from the germline gene, which may be a read error. Other DNA sequences within the sample encode an identical CDR3. This sample was taken from a study of beta chain features in type 1 diabetes. The study reverse transcribed the entire isolated RNA, so it sequenced expressed TCRB transcripts. The repertoire was sequenced with immunoSEQ multiplex PCR; TCRdb's copy has only in-frame clones and lacks some. This table has 25,000 to 30,000 clones, 65% appearing once. CDR3 size: 16 residues. Germline loops: CDR1 LGHNA, CDR2 YNFKEQ. It was via CD45RO/CCR7/CD25/CD127/CD95/CD27 that CD4+ naive, central memory, regulatory and stem cell-like memory cells were sorted. Study findings and constraints: When Type 1 diabetes patients were examined, their TCRB CDR3s proved moderately but significantly shorter in all four CD4+ subsets. With patients and controls alike, PCR might favor shorter templates to an equal degree. A closer apparent resemblance between naive, central memory and Treg TCRB repertoires was seen in patients than in healthy donors.

The sequence was collected from a woman aged 30 to 39 with type 1 diabetes. The sequenced sample consisted of Tregs from blood. The chain has TRBV4-2 and TRBJ2-7, with D maybe TRBD1 (5 bases). The CDR3 sequence: CASSQVWQGVSYEQYF. The CDR3 bases are TGTGCCAGCAGCCAAGTTTGGCAGGGCGTCTCCTACGAGCAATACTTC.